The T cell receptor beta chain described here comes from a study of cytomegalovirus exposure and HLA in healthy donors. Study-level points and caveats: Investigators reported some 150 TCR beta chains as tied to cytomegalovirus. Researchers reported in a later analysis that a missense DCLRE1C variant was tied to TCR beta V- and J-gene trimming.

For this clone: What it binds is unknown.

Whereas donors were nominally healthy upon sampling, unrecorded immune exposures were probable. The PCR contained 60 Vbeta and 13 Jbeta primers. Assay used: immunoSEQ multiplex PCR; TCRdb lists only in-frame clones, some missing. The table has under 200,000 clones, almost 80% seen once. V lost 0 bases and J lost 5, with 23 bases in between. Germline values: CDR1 GTSNPN, CDR2 SVGIG (reference sequence). The CDR3 extends over 17 amino acids. Sequenced: PBMCs. The origin of this receptor is a man younger than 45 in good health and CMV-seronegative. The chain couples TRBV30 to TRBJ2-7, with D possibly TRBD2 on 6 matching bases. CDR3 region: CAWSVRPPSARRDEQYF. The DNA of the CDR3 is TGTGCCTGGAGTGTACGCCCTCCTAGCGCCCGGAGGGACGAGCAGTACTTC.